The following is a TCR beta chain sequence with its context. Grouping used clinical history reported by participants in a survey and questionnaire. All recovered Cohort 3 donors got two negative PCRs, got clearance, or saw symptom resolution. In the original processing: The authors estimated nucleated cell counts from reference gene primer amplification. TCRdb's table, derived via immunoSEQ multiplex PCR, lists solely in-frame clones and lacks some. V, J and clone size reflect that table, while D and trimming were determined from the DNA. The sample consists of under 70,000 clones, approximately 90% of them appearing once. CDR1 is SGHTA and CDR2 is FQGNSA in the germline V gene. The CDR3 is made up of 16 amino acids. V lost 3 bases to trimming and J lost 2 bases; unmatched junction nucleotides: 9. The data originate from a study of blood T cell repertoires in COVID-19. On the study more broadly: The United States, Italy and Spain provided the acute and convalescent COVID-19 samples.

The V and J genes are TRBV7-2 and TRBJ2-7; 8 bases match TRBD2. The source of this sequence is a woman between 40 and 55 years old who had recovered from COVID-19. Sequencing was carried out using PBMCs or T cells enriched from blood (not recorded which). CDR3 DNA: TGTGCCAGCAGCTTGAGATCCGGGACTAGTCCCTACGAGCAGTACTTC. It is translated as CASSLRSGTSPYEQYF.